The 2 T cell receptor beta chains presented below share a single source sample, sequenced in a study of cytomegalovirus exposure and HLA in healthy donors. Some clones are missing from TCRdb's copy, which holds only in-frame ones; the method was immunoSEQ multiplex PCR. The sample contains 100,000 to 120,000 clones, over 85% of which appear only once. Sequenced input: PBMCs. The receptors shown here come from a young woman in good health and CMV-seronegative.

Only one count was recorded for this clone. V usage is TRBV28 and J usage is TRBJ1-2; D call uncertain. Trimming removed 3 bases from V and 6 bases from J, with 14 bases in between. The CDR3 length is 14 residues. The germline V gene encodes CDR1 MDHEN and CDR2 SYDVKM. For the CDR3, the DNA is TGTGCCAGCAGTTTTATCAGCCGGGATCATGGCTACACCTTC. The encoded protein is CASSFISRDHGYTF.

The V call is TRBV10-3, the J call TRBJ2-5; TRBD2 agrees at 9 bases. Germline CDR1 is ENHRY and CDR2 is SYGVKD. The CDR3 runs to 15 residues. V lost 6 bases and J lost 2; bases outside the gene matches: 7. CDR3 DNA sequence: TGTGCCATCAGCCCTAGCGGGACGGAACAAGAGACCCAGTACTTC. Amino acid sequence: CAISPSGTEQETQYF.